Given below is one T cell receptor beta chain in context. Its antigen remains unidentified. The CDR3 runs to 14 residues. Trimming left V 1 base short and J 6 bases short, with 14 bases between. Germline loops: CDR1 GTSNPN, CDR2 SVGIG (reference sequence). Researchers ran the PCR with 60 Vbeta and 13 Jbeta primers. Sequenced by immunoSEQ multiplex PCR; TCRdb stores in-frame clones only, minus some. The profile shows 80,000 to 95,000 clones, about 76% of them singletons. This record belongs to a study of cytomegalovirus exposure and HLA in healthy donors. Across the study: Unique TCRs from HLA-typed donors, 70 million to 85 million of them, were held in an early data release.

Overall study findings and caveats: Cytomegalovirus-associated status was assigned to 164 TCR beta chains. A prior analysis recorded that most TCR beta V segments were productive about 87% or about 30% of the time. Trimming of TCR beta V- and J-genes showed a link, identified in a later analysis, to a missense DCLRE1C variant.

Material: PBMCs. The chain couples TRBV30 to TRBJ2-3, with a tentative D call TRBD1 (6 bases). The TCR comes from a woman between 35 and 50 years old in good health and CMV-seropositive. The CDR3, as DNA: TGTGCCTGGAGTGGGAACAGGGTCCCGGATACGCAGTATTTT. It encodes CAWSGNRVPDTQYF.